This TCR beta chain comes out of a study of cytomegalovirus exposure and HLA in healthy donors (TCRdb year 2017). About the full investigation: An earlier analysis of roughly 570 of the donors reported 276 Gb of sequence data and about 120 million unique TCR beta sequences obtained from about 179 million T cells. An early release covering about 600 HLA-typed donors comprised about 290 gigabases of sequencing data and 85 million to 100 million unique TCR sequences. Of the roughly 400 genotyped donors, 65% to 90% fell in the genetic ancestry cluster associated with self-reported Caucasian donors. The study aimed to test whether signatures of past pathogen exposure could be identified by cataloging public T cell receptors. The study used immunosequencing to profile the T cell repertoires of approximately 690 subjects and linked those repertoires to cytomegalovirus serostatus. Besides the first cohort of roughly 660 subjects, a separate validation cohort made up of about 120 different subjects was used. High-throughput TCR immunosequencing, statistical association of individual TCRs with disease status, and machine learning were combined to predict cytomegalovirus infection status. In a later analysis, previously published TCR beta repertoires from fewer than 750 donors were re-analyzed and high-resolution HLA genotyping was added so that TCR occurrence patterns could be studied. Rather than using new phenotypic data, the later analysis identified candidate immune exposures from TCR beta sequences and from how often those sequences occurred across donors. To decide whether each TCR beta V gene segment behaved as functional or pseudogenic, an earlier analysis of approximately 620 of the donors relied on high-throughput TCR beta sequencing. Donor age, sex, ethnicity and CMV serostatus were compiled alongside the repertoire data. In a later genetic analysis, genome-wide SNP genotypes for about 55% of the roughly 700 donors were used, and that subset was treated as a discovery cohort. Every repertoire in the discovery cohort had been generated on one and the same sequencing platform. HLA typing covered class I and class II loci at four-digit resolution. The number of typed donors differed by locus: about 620-640 for A, B, C, DRB1 and DQB1; approximately 520 for DQA1; some 590 for DPA1; and 400 to 480 for DPB1. Five DR-DQ haplotypes were handled as single units for association and clustering because linkage in the cohort was strong. Across about 380 genotyped donors of the cohort, an average of roughly 250,000 unique TCR beta nucleotide sequences per donor were sequenced, and approximately 17% of those sequences were non-productive. General study outcomes and caveats: Because the 87-base-pair reads could not distinguish some IMGT-functional V segments, including TRBV6-2 and TRBV6-3, those segments were excluded. Linkage disequilibrium might explain the correlated functional status among segregating V segments, but an unknown experimental factor could not be ruled out. The classifier was reported to diagnose cytomegalovirus status with high specificity and sensitivity in both the original and validation cohorts. Immune exposure information for the cohort was limited to CMV serostatus. Three of the identified cytomegalovirus-associated TCR beta chains were confirmed in vitro to be specific for cytomegalovirus antigens. When HLA alleles, especially DR and DQ, strongly co-occurred, attributing TCR associations to individual alleles was difficult. The study gave a list of over 150 TCR beta chains associated with cytomegalovirus. V-gene and J-gene trimming of TCR beta chains was associated with a missense DCLRE1C variant in a later genetic analysis, and the association was replicated in an independent cohort. In a later analysis, HLA-associated TCR beta chains showed more clonal expansion and lower generation probabilities than non-associated chains that were equally common. A later analysis associated about 17,000 TCR beta sequences with specific HLA alleles at a false discovery rate of 0.05. In a later analysis, TCR association rates were found to vary across HLA loci, with the most associated TCRs seen for DRB1 alleles and the fewest for HLA-C alleles. HLA typing was unavailable for some donors at each locus, so association tests used only the typed subset. A later analysis found that most CMV-associated TCR beta chains appeared HLA-restricted, with HLA associations seemingly driven largely by CMV exposure. Several of the top co-occurrence clusters appeared to be linked to parvovirus B19, influenza, CMV and Epstein-Barr virus, according to a later analysis. Most TCR sequences were seen in very few donors, while some public TCRs were found in many individuals. Roughly uniform sequencing depth across donors was assumed in presence/absence analyses, although this assumption may not hold. According to a later genetic analysis, donors in an Asian-associated ancestry cluster had fewer N-insertions in productive TCRs than the approximately 610-donor mean. The sequencing pipeline was judged likely to have produced a cluster of highly shared sequence variants as a technical artifact. The authors suggested that the approach could potentially be extended to other disease states and immunological phenotypes. In this cohort, only TCR beta chains were sequenced, and detectable features were limited by the absence of alpha or paired-chain data. Because counts were too low, seventeen rarely observed V segments, including chromosome 9 orphons, were excluded from the earlier analysis of fewer than 650 of the donors. In an earlier analysis of some 500 of the donors, most TCR beta V segments were observed in productive rearrangements about 87% or about 30% of the time, broadly matching IMGT annotations. A further reported finding was that TCR beta sequences accurately predicted the HLA-A and HLA-B alleles for most subjects in the first cohort.

This clone appeared a few times. The clone's antigen remains unknown. Base-call qualities are not available, and no considerably larger clone is one nucleotide away. The method behind the library was the immunoSEQ multiplex PCR assay. For the multiplex PCR, a mixture combining 60 forward primers for TCR Vbeta segments and 13 reverse primers for TCR Jbeta segments was used. The CDR3 region of rearranged TCR beta genes was amplified from genomic DNA by a multiplex PCR assay. On the Illumina HiSeq System, the amplified TCR beta libraries were sequenced as 87-base-pair reads. Per the original workflow: A later analysis tallied approximately 87 million unique TCR beta chains across the 700 or so repertoires, and about 10 million of those chains were shared by two or more donors. Raw reads were error-corrected and collapsed into unique sequences with a nearest-neighbor algorithm that merged closely related sequences to remove PCR and sequencing errors. Alignment of CDR3 sequences to IMGT reference sequences was used to assign V, D and J gene segments. For a sequence to be retained, at least a six-nucleotide match to both a V gene segment and a J gene segment was required. A rearrangement counted as productive if the CDR3 had no stop codons and remained in frame with V and J, and every other rearrangement counted as non-productive. Following IMGT convention, CDR3 was defined as the stretch from the second conserved V-encoded cysteine up to the conserved J-encoded phenylalanine. Sequences without an unambiguous match to a single V gene segment were excluded from the earlier analysis of 450 to 650 of the donors. In an earlier analysis of around 600 of the donors, V segments were called functional above 56.7% productive rearrangements and were called segregating when the between-donor standard deviation exceeded 5%. To diagnose cytomegalovirus status from the catalog of TCR beta chain sequences, a statistical classification framework was built. A later analysis assigned V and J genes by comparing TCR nucleotide sequences with IMGT/GENE-DB human TR gene sequences. In a later analysis, CDR3 sequences and most-parsimonious VDJ recombination scenarios were assigned using the TCRdist pipeline. A later analysis defined each TCR beta chain by its CDR3 amino acid sequence plus V-gene family, and excluded reads lacking a unique V-gene family. As a way to deal with suspected cross-contamination and a sequencing artifact, a later analysis dropped approximately 570 nucleotide sequences that were highly shared and had low generation probability. A later analysis calculated a clonal expansion index for each public chain from normalized within-repertoire ranks of inferred template counts. In a later analysis, generation probabilities were computed using a VDJ recombination model fitted to out-of-frame rearrangements, and the results were checked against IGoR. Hypergeometric tests were used in a later analysis to score TCR-TCR, TCR-HLA and TCR-CMV co-occurrence, with a repertoire-size bias correction applied to the TCR pairs. To estimate false discovery rates, a later analysis permuted the HLA or CMV assignments 20 times. In a later analysis, co-occurring TCRs were grouped with DBSCAN, and TCRdist sequence similarity was added when clustering was performed within HLA-allele-positive subsets. For co-occurrence clustering, repertoires with fewer than 30,000 or more than 120,000 public chains were excluded, along with five or six repertoires with anomalous nucleotide sharing. TCRdb retrieved this table from immuneACCESS and kept in-frame rearrangements only. Not all clones are present; in checked studies, unresolved V genes account for under half, and no reason is known for the remainder. From that table come the V and J calls and clone size; the DNA was used to work out D and trimming. For this sample there are 100,000 to 150,000 clones; roughly three quarters appear just once. The ten biggest clones cover less than 2% of the sample.

Unmatched junction bases come to 13, with V trimmed by 9 bases and J by 5 bases. The CDR3 holds 15 amino acids from the cysteine to the phenylalanine. The only DNA kept is the CDR3, 45 bases in frame from the first base. The germline V gene sets CDR1 to SNHLY and CDR2 to FYNNEI. The cohort was made up of approximately 670 healthy bone marrow donors. At the time of sampling, all cohort members were nominally healthy, though unrecorded immune exposures were likely present. The donor tested CMV seronegative, placing the donor among the roughly 400 seronegative members of the cohort. A peripheral blood sample was collected from each donor, and TCR beta sequencing was performed on peripheral blood mononuclear cells. The Qiagen DNeasy Blood Extraction Kit was used to extract genomic DNA from the blood cell samples.

Sequenced material: PBMCs. Here the chain combines TRBV2 and TRBJ2-1; TRBD1 aligns with 7 central bases. This clonotype originated in a woman aged 18-30 years in good health and CMV-seronegative. The CDR3 in this case is CASLGDRVTDNEQFF. Read as DNA, the sequence is TGTGCCAGTTTGGGCGACAGGGTAACGGACAATGAGCAGTTCTTC.